This T cell receptor (beta chain) appears in the sequencing data of a study of blood T cell repertoires in COVID-19. Here immunoSEQ multiplex PCR was the method, and the copy in TCRdb shows in-frame clones only, minus some. The profile covers around 130,000 clones, with roughly 90% appearing a single time and almost 4.5% taken by the ten largest. V was pared by 4 bases and J by 3 bases, with 6 bases of the junction left unmatched. This CDR3 comprises 14 residues. CDR1 SGHRS and CDR2 YFSETQ come from the germline V gene. The chain combines TRBV5-1 with TRBJ1-1, with TRBD1 identical over 7 bases. This sequence was found in a man aged 35-49 years with acute or convalescent COVID-19. The specimen was peripheral blood. The CDR3 nucleotides are TGCGCCAGCAGCCCACAGGGGAGCCACACTGAAGCTTTCTTT. This sequence encodes CASSPQGSHTEAFF.